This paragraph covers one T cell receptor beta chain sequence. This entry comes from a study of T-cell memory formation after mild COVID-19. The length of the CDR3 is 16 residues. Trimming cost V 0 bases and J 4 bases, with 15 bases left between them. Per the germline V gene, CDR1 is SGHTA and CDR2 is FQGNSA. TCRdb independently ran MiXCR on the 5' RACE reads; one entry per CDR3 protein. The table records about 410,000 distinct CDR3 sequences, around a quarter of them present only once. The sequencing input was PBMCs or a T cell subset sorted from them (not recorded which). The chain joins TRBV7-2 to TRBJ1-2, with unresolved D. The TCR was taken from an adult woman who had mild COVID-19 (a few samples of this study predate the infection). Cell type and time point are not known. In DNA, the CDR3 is TGTGCCAGCAGCTTAGCTCTGGACCTTATGGGCTATGGCTACACCTTC. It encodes CASSLALDLMGYGYTF.